The 24 T cell receptor beta chains listed next were all sequenced from one sample in a study of graft-versus-host responses after intestinal transplantation. Their antigens are not known. Clones were sequenced by immunoSEQ multiplex PCR, and TCRdb holds only the in-frame ones, with some missing. This table has 130,000 or so clones, about 90% appearing once. The material sequenced was unstimulated CD4+ T cells sorted from spleen or lymph node cells, taken before intestinal transplant. The origin of the receptors is a human donor who received an intestinal transplant.

V usage is TRBV28 and J usage is TRBJ2-2; unclear D gene. The length of the CDR3 is 12 residues. The germline CDR1 and CDR2 sequences are MDHEN and SYDVKM. Trimming stripped 11 bases from V and 3 bases from J, with 10 bases between. CDR3 sequence reads: CAGIGDTGELFF. In DNA, the CDR3 is TGTGCCGGCATTGGGGACACCGGGGAGCTGTTTTTT.

There are a few counts of this clone. V usage is TRBV29-1 and J usage is TRBJ1-2; TRBD1 agrees at 7 bases. Germline V gives CDR1 SQVTM, CDR2 ANQGSEA. The V and J ends lost 6 bases and 2 bases, in that order; junction bases with no gene match: 9. The CDR3 sequence is 14 residues long. CDR3 region: CSVRTGVGNYGYTF. CDR3 sequence (DNA): TGCAGCGTCCGCACAGGGGTCGGCAACTATGGCTACACCTTC.

CDR3 sequence: CASSTRDRATGELFF. DNA for the CDR3: TGTGCCAGCAGCACACGGGACAGGGCTACCGGGGAGCTGTTTTTT. The V and J genes are TRBV5-6 and TRBJ2-2; 9 bases are shared with TRBD1. CDR1 SGHDT and CDR2 YYEEEE come from the germline V gene. The CDR3 contains 15 residues. J lost 5 bases, V lost 4 bases, and 6 bases had no gene match.

CDR3 coding DNA: TGTGCCAGCAGCTCAAAAGGGACTAGCGGGAGGCCCTACGAGCAGTACTTC. Protein product: CASSSKGTSGRPYEQYF. The rearrangement links TRBV7-9 to TRBJ2-7; 15 nucleotides line up with TRBD2. This CDR3 contains 17 residues. The V segment lost 4 bases and the J segment 2 bases; nucleotides outside the gene matches: 6. Germline V CDR1 and CDR2: SEHNR, FQNEAQ (reference sequence). The full variable domain, in which reference TRBV7-9 and TRBJ2-7 provide the parts outside the CDR3, is DTGVSQNPRHKITKRGQNVTFRCDPISEHNRLYWYRQTLGQGPEFLTYFQNEAQLEKSRLLSDRFSAERPKGSFSTLEIQRTEQGDSAMYLCASSSKGTSGRPYEQYFGPGTRLTVT.

Comments on this clone: Other DNA sequences within the sample encode an identical CDR3. This chain connects TRBV5-1 to TRBJ2-3; no firm D call. The germline gives CDR1 SGHRS, CDR2 YFSETQ. The V end lost 0 bases, the J end lost 1 base, and 9 bases lay between the germline ends. This CDR3 region has 15 residues. CDR3 region: CASSLEGRGTDTQYF. CDR3 bases: TGCGCCAGCAGCTTGGAAGGTAGAGGCACAGATACGCAGTATTTT.

The V and J genes are TRBV4-3 and TRBJ1-1; 9 positions match TRBD1. In germline, CDR1 is LGHNA, CDR2 YSLEER. V was pared by 0 bases and J by 4 bases, with 9 bases of the junction left unmatched. The CDR3 runs to 17 residues. This chain's CDR3 is CASSQDTTGGGGTEAFF. CDR3 nucleotide sequence: TGCGCCAGCAGCCAAGATACGACAGGGGGAGGCGGCACTGAAGCTTTCTTT.

This clone was observed a single time. V is TRBV7-9 and J is TRBJ1-1; possibly TRBD1 for D (6 bases). The CDR3 runs 14 residues. Germline lookup yields CDR1 SEHNR and CDR2 FQNEAQ (reference sequence). Between the trimmed V and J ends, which lost 3 bases and 5 bases, there was a span of 13 bases. This CDR3 reads CASSFGGSGTEAFF. CDR3 nucleotides: TGTGCCAGCAGCTTCGGGGGCTCAGGAACTGAAGCTTTCTTT.

The chain's CDR3 is CASSKTPGLAQKWYEQYF. The CDR3, as DNA: TGTGCCAGCAGCAAAACCCCAGGACTAGCGCAGAAATGGTACGAGCAGTACTTC. The gene calls are TRBV28 and TRBJ2-5; 9 bases line up with TRBD2. Matching the DNA end better, TRBJ2-7 makes the J call doubtful. This CDR3 spans 18 amino acids. Germline-derived CDR1 and CDR2 are MDHEN and SYDVKM.

This clone was seen only once. The chain combines TRBV23-1 with TRBJ2-7, with TRBD1 matching over 8 bases. TRBV23-1 qualifies as an ORF whose function is uncertain. The CDR3 spans 21 residues. V lost 2 bases, J lost 0 bases, and 21 bases stayed unmatched. The CDR3 DNA reads as TGCGCCAGCAGTCAAATCGGCCGGGACAGGCTCATCTCAAATAGCTCCTACGAGCAGTACTTC. Protein product: CASSQIGRDRLISNSSYEQYF.

This clone appeared once. The V and J genes are TRBV19 and TRBJ2-1; 7 nucleotides align to TRBD2. The CDR3 runs to 16 residues. J lost 9 bases, V lost 3 bases, and 14 bases had no gene match. Germline loops: CDR1 LNHDA, CDR2 SQIVND (reference sequence). The CDR3 sequence is CASSIEGGPPRSEQFF. CDR3 sequence (DNA): TGTGCCAGTAGTATCGAGGGAGGGCCTCCGAGGAGTGAGCAGTTCTTC. Based on the CDR3 plus reference TRBV19 and TRBJ2-1, the full variable domain is DGGITQSPKYLFRKEGQNVTLSCEQNLNHDAMYWYRQDPGQGLRLIYYSQIVNDFQKGDIAEGYSVSREKKESFPLTVTSAQKNPTAFYLCASSIEGGPPRSEQFFGPGTRLTVL.

The chain joins TRBV28 to TRBJ2-7; 10 bases are shared with TRBD1. Germline values: CDR1 MDHEN, CDR2 SYDVKM. The CDR3 has 14 amino acids. Trimming removed 7 bases from V and 3 bases from J; junction bases left unmatched: 6. In DNA, the CDR3 is TGTGCCAGCACCGGGGGACAGGGGCGCTACGAGCAGTACTTC. Its protein is CASTGGQGRYEQYF.

The rearrangement joins TRBV11-2 to TRBJ2-2; 8 bases map to TRBD2. Per the germline V gene, CDR1 is SGHAT and CDR2 is FQNNGV. J lost 0 bases, V lost 1 base, and 7 bases had no gene match. The CDR3 contains 18 residues. The DNA for the CDR3 is TGTGCCAGCAGCTTAGTTGCAGCGGGGGCCGCGAACACCGGGGAGCTGTTTTTT. Residues: CASSLVAAGAANTGELFF.

This clone appeared a few times. The chain has TRBV10-3 and TRBJ1-1, with D maybe TRBD1 (5 bases). This CDR3 spans 14 amino acids. Trimming shortened V by 2 bases and J by 5 bases, and 12 bases separated the two germline ends. In germline, CDR1 is ENHRY, CDR2 SYGVKD. This CDR3 reads CAISEGRVKTEAFF. The CDR3 DNA follows: TGTGCCATCAGTGAGGGCAGGGTAAAGACTGAAGCTTTCTTT.

On this clone: The junction and the germline gene differ at one end; a read error may be behind it. This rearrangement joins TRBV30 to TRBJ2-1; either TRBD1 or TRBD2 may supply D (6 bases each). Germline lookup yields CDR1 GTSNPN and CDR2 SVGIG (reference sequence). The CDR3 loop spans 15 amino acids. CDR3 sequence reads: CAWSAPWGPKGRGIF. The DNA for the CDR3 is TGTGCCTGGAGCGCTCCTTGGGGGCCCAAAGGACGGGGGATCTTC. The variable domain in full, completed from reference TRBV30 and TRBJ2-1, reads SQTIHQWPATLVQPVGSPLSLECTVEGTSNPNLYWYRQAAGRGLQLLFYSVGIGQISSEVPQNLSASRPQDRQFILSSKKLLLSDSGFYLCAWSAPWGPKGRGIFGPGTRLTVL.

The chain combines TRBV7-3 with TRBJ2-5; D gene unclear. Trimming removed 5 bases from V and 5 bases from J, with 18 bases in between. The CDR3 covers 15 residues. The germline CDR1 and CDR2 sequences are SGHTA and FQGTGA. The CDR3, as DNA: TGTGCCAGCAGCCTCCCTAGGCGGACGAATGAGACCCAGTACTTC. It specifies CASSLPRRTNETQYF.

The rearrangement joins TRBV19 to TRBJ2-3; 11 nucleotides line up with TRBD2. The CDR3 is made up of 14 amino acids. Per the germline V gene, CDR1 is LNHDA and CDR2 is SQIVND (reference sequence). After removal of 8 bases from V and 1 base from J, the junction contained 2 bases not matched to a gene. CDR3 DNA: TGTGCCAGTGAACTAGCGGGGGGCACAGATACGCAGTATTTT. It specifies CASELAGGTDTQYF.

The chain links TRBV5-1 to TRBJ2-5; D unresolved. The germline V gene encodes CDR1 SGHRS and CDR2 YFSETQ. Trimming removed 0 bases from V and 3 bases from J, with 3 bases in between. The CDR3 consists of 12 residues. DNA for the CDR3: TGCGCCAGCAGCTTGGAGGAAGAGACCCAGTACTTC. Protein: CASSLEEETQYF.

A single count supports this clone. The chain joins TRBV6-5 to TRBJ2-7; the D is unclear. The CDR3 length is 15 residues. Germline V gene sequence: CDR1 MNHEY, CDR2 SVGAGI. Trimming removed 2 bases at V and 5 bases at J, with 16 bases between. This CDR3 is CASSYDGRSLDEQYF. The CDR3, as DNA: TGTGCCAGCAGTTACGACGGGCGGTCTTTGGACGAGCAGTACTTC.

The chain links TRBV19 to TRBJ2-1, with 10 bases matching TRBD2. CDR1 and CDR2 (germline): LNHDA, SQIVND (reference sequence). V was pared by 5 bases and J by 9 bases, with 4 bases of the junction left unmatched. This CDR3 region has 13 residues. CDR3 DNA: TGTGCCAGTAGTTCCGGGACTAGCGTTGAGCAGTTCTTC. It codes for CASSSGTSVEQFF.

The chain is built from TRBV27 and TRBJ2-3; TRBD2 agrees at 11 bases. Germline values: CDR1 MNHEY, CDR2 SMNVEV (reference sequence). The CDR3 spans 17 residues. Germline trimming cut 5 bases from V and 1 base from J; bases unmatched to any gene: 8. CDR3 bases: TGTGCCAGCAGTCGTCTAGCGGGAGGATCGGGCACAGATACGCAGTATTTT. This sequence encodes CASSRLAGGSGTDTQYF.

This rearrangement joins TRBV6-5 to TRBJ1-1; 8 positions match TRBD1. The V gene's germline CDR1 is MNHEY and CDR2 SVGAGI. The CDR3 contains 14 residues. Losses at the gene ends were 5 bases for V and 3 bases for J; bases not matched to a gene: 5. The CDR3 DNA reads as TGTGCCAGCAGTAGACAGGGGATTGACACTGAAGCTTTCTTT. Its translation is CASSRQGIDTEAFF.

The gene calls are TRBV30 and TRBJ1-2; D remains ambiguous. The CDR3 length is 12 residues. The V and J ends lost 4 bases and 0 bases respectively, with 6 bases between them. Germline CDR1 is GTSNPN and CDR2 is SVGIG (reference sequence). The CDR3 nucleotides are TGTGCCTGGACGACAACTAACTATGGCTACACCTTC. Its protein product is CAWTTTNYGYTF.

The chain has TRBV2 and TRBJ2-6; weak D call: TRBD1 (6 bases). Germline CDR1 reads SNHLY; CDR2 reads FYNNEI. The CDR3 spans 17 residues. The germline V and J ends were trimmed by 5 bases and 0 bases, with 14 bases remaining between them. The CDR3 protein is CASSTGHQISGANVLTF. The CDR3 DNA reads as TGTGCCAGCAGTACGGGACACCAAATCTCTGGGGCCAACGTCCTGACTTTC.

Note on this clone: Other DNA sequences in the same sample also yield this CDR3. The V gene is TRBV20-1, the J gene TRBJ1-1; D is undetermined. The V end lost 2 bases, the J end lost 1 base, and 2 bases lay between the germline ends. Looked up from germline, CDR1 is DFQATT and CDR2 is SNEGSKA (reference sequence). The CDR3 sequence is 11 residues long. The DNA of the CDR3 is TGCAGTGCTAGAAAGAACACTGAAGCTTTCTTT. The encoded protein is CSARKNTEAFF.